The rows below give T cell receptor beta chains drawn from one sample of a study of beta chain features in type 1 diabetes. Only in-frame clones appear in the TCRdb table, and some are missing; sequencing was by immunoSEQ multiplex PCR. The table includes under 250,000 clones, less than 15% detected once. Sequenced input: naive CD4+ T cells from blood. These receptor sequences come from a woman aged 40 to 50 in good health. Each CDR3 is given with its conserved first and last residue. A D gene is named only where the DNA matches it firmly. Clone size is given for some rows only: seen once, a few or many times, or a class if the clone is expanded.

TRBJ2-1 | TRBV7-2 | NA | NA | TGTGCCAGCAGCTTAGGGACAAGGGGGGAGCAGTTCTTC | CASSLGTRGEQFF
TRBJ2-7 | TRBV25-1 | few | NA | TGTGCCAGCAGTGAATTCCCGACGGGAGAGCAGTACTTC | CASSEFPTGEQYF
TRBJ2-5 | TRBV7-2 | NA | NA | TGTGCCAGCAGCTTAGTGACACTAGTCCAAGAGACCCAGTACTTC | CASSLVTLVQETQYF
TRBJ1-1 | TRBV9 | few | NA | TGTGCCAGCAGCGTAGATGTGAGAACTGAAGCTTTCTTT | CASSVDVRTEAFF
TRBJ2-3 | TRBV9 | NA | NA | TGTGCCAGCAGCGCCCCACTCGGGAGGCAGTATTTT | CASSAPLGRQYF
TRBJ2-2 | TRBV4-3 | NA | NA | TGCGCCAGCAGCCAAGCGCGGGCGGCGGCCGGCGGGGAGCTGTTTTTT | CASSQARAAAGGELFF
TRBJ2-5 | TRBV7-9 | NA | NA | TGTGCCAGCAGCTTACTATCGGAGACCCAGTACTTC | CASSLLSETQYF
TRBJ1-4 | TRBV2 | few | TRBD1 | TGTGCCAGCCGGGACAGGGTCGGACGACGTGAAAAACTGTTTTTT | CASRDRVGRREKLFF
TRBJ2-7 | TRBV5-1 | NA | NA | TGCGCCAGTAAGCGTCCCTCTCAGGGGTTCAAGTCGGACGAGCAGTACTTC | CASKRPSQGFKSDEQYF
TRBJ1-4 | TRBV14 | NA | NA | TGTGCCAGCAGCCAACGCGGGGCAGGGCCTGGCGAAAAACTGTTTTTT | CASSQRGAGPGEKLFF
TRBJ2-5 | TRBV6-5 | NA | NA | TGTGCCAGCAGTTACGCGGGAGAGGGGGGGCGGACCCAGTACTTC | CASSYAGEGGRTQYF
TRBJ2-2 | TRBV2 | NA | TRBD2 | TGTGCCAGCAGTGAACTTAGCGGGGGGACTAACACCGGGGAGCTGTTTTTT | CASSELSGGTNTGELFF
TRBJ1-6 | TRBV27 | few | NA | TGTGCCAGCAGTCCAGCAAGGGGCGCTCCCGGAAGTGGGGCCCTCCACTTT | CASSPARGAPGSGALHF
TRBJ2-2 | TRBV27 | NA | NA | TGTGCCAGCAGTTGGTTTCCGGACACCGGGGAGCTGTTTTTT | CASSWFPDTGELFF
TRBJ1-5 | TRBV5-8 | few | TRBD1 | TGTGCCAGCAGCGGGACAGTAAATCAGCCCCAGCATTTT | CASSGTVNQPQHF
TRBJ2-3 | TRBV7-2 | NA | TRBD2 | TGTGCCAGCAGCTCCCCGACTAGCGGTAGCACAGATACGCAGTATTTT | CASSSPTSGSTDTQYF
TRBJ2-7 | TRBV5-7 | NA | NA | TGTGCCAGTCTCCGGGACATAGACTACGAGCAGTACTTC | CASLRDIDYEQYF
TRBJ2-7 | TRBV7-2 | NA | TRBD2 | TGTGCCAGCAGCTTAACTAGCGGTACCTACGAGCAGTACTTC | CASSLTSGTYEQYF
TRBJ1-2 | TRBV2 | NA | NA | TGTGCCAGCAGGACAAGGCGTCTTACTGGCTATGGCTACACCTTC | CASRTRRLTGYGYTF
TRBJ2-1 | TRBV5-4 | few | NA | TGTGCCAGCAGCTTTGGGACCGGGGGCTACAATGAGCAGTTCTTC | CASSFGTGGYNEQFF
TRBJ1-2 | TRBV6-6 | few | TRBD1 | TGTGCCAGCAGTCCAACCGGGACAGGGGGCGGAGGCTACACCTTC | CASSPTGTGGGGYTF
TRBJ1-2 | TRBV29-1 | NA | NA | TGCAGCGTTGCGGGTAACTATGGCTACACCTTC | CSVAGNYGYTF
TRBJ2-7 | TRBV5-1 | few | TRBD1 | TGCGCCAGCAGCCGGCCGGGACAGGGGAATTACGAGCAGTACTTC | CASSRPGQGNYEQYF
TRBJ2-2 | TRBV5-1 | few | NA | TGCGCCAGCAGCCGGAGCCCGGCCCTCACCGGGGAGCTGTTTTTT | CASSRSPALTGELFF
TRBJ1-2 | TRBV6-1 | NA | TRBD1 | TGTGCCAGCAGTGAGACAGGGACCTATGGCTACACCTTC | CASSETGTYGYTF
TRBJ2-7 | TRBV9 | few | TRBD1 | TGTGCCAGCAGCGTAGCCCCGACAGGGGACTACGAGCAGTACTTC | CASSVAPTGDYEQYF
TRBJ2-7 | TRBV5-5 | few | NA | TGTGCCAGCTCCTTTGCGGCGTACGAGCAGTACTTC | CASSFAAYEQYF